The 9 T cell receptor beta chains in this list originate from one sample, sequenced in a study of cytomegalovirus exposure and HLA in healthy donors. PCR was performed using 60 Vbeta and 13 Jbeta primers. TCRdb keeps only in-frame clones here, not all; method: immunoSEQ multiplex PCR. The top ten clones hold 1.5% to 2% of a sample with hundreds of thousands of clones, 60% to 80% of them seen once. The sample was PBMCs. The receptors here all came from a male donor in good health and CMV-seronegative.

The chain couples TRBV6-5 to TRBJ1-1; 7 bases fit TRBD1. CDR1 and CDR2 (germline): MNHEY, SVGAGI. This CDR3 has 13 residues. The V and J ends lost 5 bases and 5 bases, in that order; junction bases with no gene match: 5. CDR3 sequence: CASSTGERTEAFF. CDR3 sequence (DNA): TGTGCCAGCAGTACAGGGGAGAGAACTGAAGCTTTCTTT.

The sample holds one count of this clone. V usage is TRBV6-6 and J usage is TRBJ1-2, with a possible D match to TRBD1 (5 bases). From germline, CDR1 is MNHNY and CDR2 SVGAGI (reference sequence). V was shortened by 3 bases and J by 3 bases, with 11 bases between the two germline ends. The CDR3 extends over 14 amino acids. DNA for the CDR3: TGTGCCAGCAGTTATCTAGGGGAGGACTATGGCTACACCTTC. Its translation is CASSYLGEDYGYTF.

J is TRBJ2-6 and V is TRBV18; 7 bases match TRBD2. With 3 bases clipped from V and 2 bases from J, the junction kept 4 bases outside the gene matches. The CDR3 loop spans 16 amino acids. CDR1 is KGHSH and CDR2 is LQKENI in the germline V gene. The CDR3 here is CASSPARGAGANVLTF. The CDR3, as DNA: TGTGCCAGCTCACCGGCCCGGGGGGCTGGGGCCAACGTCCTGACTTTC.

V gene TRBV7-9 combines with J gene TRBJ1-2; perhaps TRBD1 as D (6 bases). The CDR3 sequence is 14 residues long. Trimming took off 6 bases at V and 8 bases at J, with 19 bases between the two ends. Germline V lookup: CDR1 SEHNR, CDR2 FQNEAQ (reference sequence). CDR3 amino acids: CASRPSPAGEGYTF. CDR3 nucleotide sequence: TGTGCCAGCAGGCCCAGTCCGGCAGGGGAGGGCTACACCTTC. The entire variable domain, with the rest obtained from reference TRBV7-9 and TRBJ1-2, is as follows: DTGVSQNPRHKITKRGQNVTFRCDPISEHNRLYWYRQTLGQGPEFLTYFQNEAQLEKSRLLSDRFSAERPKGSFSTLEIQRTEQGDSAMYLCASRPSPAGEGYTFGSGTRLTVV.

This rearrangement joins TRBV7-3 to TRBJ2-5, with a tentative D call TRBD2 (5 bases). Trimming stripped 5 bases from V and 1 base from J, with 8 bases between. The CDR3 loop spans 13 amino acids. The V gene's germline CDR1 is SGHTA and CDR2 FQGTGA. The CDR3 loop reads CASSAGPQETQYF. The CDR3 bases are TGTGCCAGCAGCGCGGGCCCCCAAGAGACCCAGTACTTC.

J is TRBJ2-3 and V is TRBV7-3; tentatively, D is TRBD2 (5 bases). Trimming took off 5 bases at V and 5 bases at J, with 8 bases between the two ends. This CDR3 comprises 12 residues. Germline CDR1 is SGHTA and CDR2 is FQGTGA. CDR3 nucleotides: TGTGCCAGCAGCCCCCGGGGAGATACGCAGTATTTT. It is translated as CASSPRGDTQYF.

The chain uses TRBV6-4 and TRBJ1-3; tentatively, D is TRBD1 (6 bases). V was pared by 6 bases and J by 4 bases, with 25 bases between. The CDR3 has 18 amino acids. Germline values: CDR1 MRHNA, CDR2 SNTAGT. Here the CDR3 reads CASSPSPPSGGAGNTIYF. For the CDR3, the DNA is TGTGCCAGCAGCCCTTCCCCGCCCTCGGGGGGCGCCGGAAACACCATATATTTT.

In its sample, this clone was seen a few times. The CDR3 does not end in the conserved phenylalanine or tryptophan, so this is likely a read error. The DNA is omitted, as the CDR3 cannot be located on it reliably, and the CDR3 follows TCRdb's listing. The V and J genes are TRBV5-8 and TRBJ2-7; the listed D gene, TRBD2, was not tested against the DNA. Germline assignment: CDR1 SGHTS and CDR2 YDEGEE. The CDR3 contains 9 residues when both ends are counted. CDR3 protein: CASSLASEG.

V gene TRBV11-2 combines with J gene TRBJ1-3, with D unclear. The CDR3 loop spans 14 amino acids. The germline V gene has CDR1 SGHAT and CDR2 FQNNGV. V was shortened by 3 bases and J by 0 bases, with 6 bases between the two germline ends. CDR3 sequence: CASSLKASGNTIYF. The CDR3 DNA is TGTGCCAGCAGCTTGAAAGCCTCTGGAAACACCATATATTTT.